This TCR beta chain is drawn from a study of control samples from healthy donors and cancer patients. Measured with immunoSEQ multiplex PCR; TCRdb has only the in-frame clones, and not every one. Found here are 150,000 to 170,000 clones, around 96% of them singletons; the top ten hold 5.7%. Trimming took 3 bases from V and 7 from J, leaving 16 bases between them. The germline gives CDR1 MNHNS, CDR2 SASEGT. This CDR3 is 14 amino acids long. The sample was blood. V usage is TRBV6-1 and J usage is TRBJ2-7; the D gene is possibly TRBD1 (5 bases). This clonotype originated in a middle-aged man in good health. CDR3 sequence reads: CASSEGRATREQYF. CDR3 nucleotides: TGTGCCAGCAGTGAGGGCAGGGCAACGAGGGAGCAGTACTTC.